Here is one TCR beta chain with its context. This specimen comes from a study of blood T cell repertoires in COVID-19. Trimming removed 3 bases from V and 5 bases from J; junction bases left unmatched: 2. The CDR3 totals 14 residues. Germline V lookup: CDR1 SGHRS, CDR2 YFSETQ. Original processing methods: Reference gene primer amplification gave estimated nucleated cell counts. Only in-frame clones appear in the TCRdb table, and some are missing; sequencing was by immunoSEQ multiplex PCR. V and J calls plus clone size are reproduced from that table; the DNA served to infer D and trimming. Of 150,000 to 200,000 clones listed, over 75% are singletons.

The TCR originated in a man aged 45-65 years who had recovered from COVID-19. Sequenced input: peripheral blood. This chain uses TRBV5-1 with TRBJ1-6; the match to TRBD1 covers 7 bases. CDR3 in amino acids: CASSYGQDNSPLHF. DNA of the CDR3: TGCGCCAGCAGCTACGGACAGGATAATTCACCCCTCCACTTT.